The rows below give T cell receptor beta chains drawn from one sample of a study of blood T cell repertoires in COVID-19. The table came from immunoSEQ multiplex PCR; TCRdb's copy has only in-frame clones and leaves some out. The data contain over 60,000 clones, 76% of them singletons. Sample: peripheral blood. These receptors came from a man aged 60 to 75 with COVID-19, enrolled during active disease. CDR3s include the opening cysteine and the closing phenylalanine or tryptophan. The order of the fields is V gene, CDR3 length, clone size, CDR3 protein. Size values are once, few and many counts, or a class for expanded clones, and some rows have none.

TRBV5-1	17	.	CASSLGSAGRFEETQYF
TRBV5-1	15	.	CASSSGQGHTGELFF
TRBV2	13	.	CATTLGGREKLFF
TRBV29-1	13	.	CSVRQLNQETQYF
TRBV4-1	15	.	CASSRGQGPLETQYF
TRBV5-1	16	.	CASSLVPDRAKNIQYF
TRBV13	17	.	CASSPGGEYVSTDTQYF
TRBV5-4	15	.	CASSSPSGYQETQYF
TRBV28	14	.	CASSDFRGTDTQYF
TRBV6-6	15	.	CASSAPGTGAQPQHF
TRBV11-3	13	.	CASSLFRDSEAFF
TRBV4-2	15	.	CASSQEDSSYNEQFF
TRBV19	14	.	CASSFSWGHNEQFF
TRBV5-1	14	.	CASSLAGDDEKLFF
TRBV2	14	.	CASGGRGGTYEQYF
TRBV9	14	.	CASSTGQGKQPQHF
TRBV5-1	16	.	CASSLTSGKNTGELFF
TRBV10-3	13	.	CAISEHSNTEAFF
TRBV10-3	15	few	CAIRQGQGANNEQFF
TRBV29-1	12	.	CSVRTLGQPQHF
TRBV7-2	13	.	CASSPGQGYGYTF
TRBV3-1/TRBV3-2	14	.	CASSQTSGADTQYF
TRBV4-1	18	.	CASSQDPSPGHSNQPQHF
TRBV6-5	14	.	CASSLQGMGETQYF
TRBV9	15	.	CASSGGGGVRDTQYF
TRBV11-2	12	.	CASSFDGEGYTF
TRBV9	14	.	CASSQGQLTDTQYF
TRBV2	13	.	CASGREENTEAFF
TRBV4-1	16	.	CASSLKVSGRLIEQFF
TRBV10-3	14	.	CAIRGLGGNTEAFF
TRBV5-1	14	.	CASSLTGEVTEAFF
TRBV6-5	13	.	CASKRGPRQPQHF
TRBV19	16	.	CASSIGQARGSQPQHF
TRBV3-1/TRBV3-2	12	.	CASSQDIRGYTF
TRBV2	13	.	CASSIQGGYEQYF
TRBV6-5	12	once	CASKAGVYEQYF
TRBV7-2	15	.	CASSLAAFTYNEQFF
TRBV19	15	.	CASSITAFGSYEQYF
TRBV6-5	15	.	CASRDPGTGVYEQYF
TRBV9	15	once	CASSGLAGGLSEQFF
TRBV29-1	13	.	CSVFYRSTGELFF
TRBV7-9	13	few	CASSELVSYGYTF
TRBV11-2	18	.	CASSPTWDLQGATREQYF
TRBV7-6	14	.	CASSFSGNTDTQYF
TRBV3-1/TRBV3-2	12	.	CASSQQGDSQHF
TRBV25-1	14	.	CASSAPWEGAEAFF
TRBV7-6	16	.	CASSLVGGRGRIGYTF
TRBV7-3	18	.	CASSLSPFGGGGTDTQYF